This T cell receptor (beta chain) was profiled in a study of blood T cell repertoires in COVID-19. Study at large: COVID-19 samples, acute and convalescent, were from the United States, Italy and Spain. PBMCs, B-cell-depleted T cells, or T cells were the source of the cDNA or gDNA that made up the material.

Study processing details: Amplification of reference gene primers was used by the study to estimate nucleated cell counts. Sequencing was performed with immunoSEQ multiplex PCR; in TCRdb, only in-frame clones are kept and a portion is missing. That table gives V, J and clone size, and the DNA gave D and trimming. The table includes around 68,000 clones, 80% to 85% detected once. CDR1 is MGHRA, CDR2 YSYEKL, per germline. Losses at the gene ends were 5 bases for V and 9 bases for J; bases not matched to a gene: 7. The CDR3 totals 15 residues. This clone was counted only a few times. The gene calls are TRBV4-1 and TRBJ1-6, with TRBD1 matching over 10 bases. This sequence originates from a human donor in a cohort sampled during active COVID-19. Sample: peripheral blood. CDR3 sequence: CASSSPGTGASPLHF. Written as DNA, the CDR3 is TGCGCCAGCAGCTCTCCCGGGACAGGGGCTTCACCCCTCCACTTT.